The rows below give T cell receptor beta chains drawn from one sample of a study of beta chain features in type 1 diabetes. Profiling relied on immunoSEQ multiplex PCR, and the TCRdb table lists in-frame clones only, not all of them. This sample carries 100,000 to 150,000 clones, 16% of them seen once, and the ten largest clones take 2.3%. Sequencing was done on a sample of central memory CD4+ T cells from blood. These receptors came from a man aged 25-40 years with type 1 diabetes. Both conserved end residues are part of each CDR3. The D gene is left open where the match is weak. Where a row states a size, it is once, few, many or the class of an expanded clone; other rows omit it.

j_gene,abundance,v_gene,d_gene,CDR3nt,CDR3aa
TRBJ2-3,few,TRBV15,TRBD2,TGTGCCACCAGCAGAGATAGGATAAGCGGGGGCTCCAAGTATTTT,CATSRDRISGGSKYF
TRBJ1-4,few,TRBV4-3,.,TGCGCCAGCAGCCAAGATAGGGACCTGGGAGAAAAACTGTTTTTT,CASSQDRDLGEKLFF
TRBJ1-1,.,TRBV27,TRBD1,TGTGCCAGCAGTTTATGGGCAGGGGGCACTGAAGCTTTCTTT,CASSLWAGGTEAFF
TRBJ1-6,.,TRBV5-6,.,TGTGCCAGCAGGATCGGACGTGCTAATTCACCCCTCCACTTT,CASRIGRANSPLHF
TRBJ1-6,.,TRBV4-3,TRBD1,TGCGCCAGCAGCTTCGGGACAGGGAATTCACCCCTCCACTTT,CASSFGTGNSPLHF
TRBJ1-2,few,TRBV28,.,TGTGCCAGCAGTTCTGATGGCCCTTATGGCTACACCTTC,CASSSDGPYGYTF
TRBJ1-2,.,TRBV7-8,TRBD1,TGTGCCAGCAGCTTAGATGGACAGGGGATGAGCTATGGCTACACCTTC,CASSLDGQGMSYGYTF
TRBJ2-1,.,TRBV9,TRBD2,TGTGCCAGCAGCGTAAGCTACGGGCCAGCGGGGGGGCCGAGGGACAATGAGCAGTTCTTC,CASSVSYGPAGGPRDNEQFF
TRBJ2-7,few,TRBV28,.,TGTGCCAGCAGCCCTTTGAACTACGAGCAGTACTTC,CASSPLNYEQYF
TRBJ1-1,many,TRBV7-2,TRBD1,TGTGCCAGCAGCCCTGCATCGGACAGGTTGAACACTGAAGCTTTCTTT,CASSPASDRLNTEAFF
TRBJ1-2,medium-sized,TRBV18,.,TGTGCCAGCTCACCAGACGGAGTCTATGGCTACACCTTC,CASSPDGVYGYTF
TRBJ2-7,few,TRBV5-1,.,TGCGCCAGCAGCCAGACAGTCTCGAGCTCCTACGAGCAGTACTTC,CASSQTVSSSYEQYF
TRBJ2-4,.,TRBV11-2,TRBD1,TGTGCCAGCAGCGGCCTGACAGGGGGCATTCAGTACTTC,CASSGLTGGIQYF
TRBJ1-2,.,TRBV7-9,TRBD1,TGTGCCAGCAGCCCGGGGACAGGACAAAACTATGGCTACACCTTC,CASSPGTGQNYGYTF
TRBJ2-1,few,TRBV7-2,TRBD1,TGTGCCAGCAGCCCTACAGGGGGCGGTGAGCAGTTCTTC,CASSPTGGGEQFF